The 29 T cell receptor beta chains below all came from one sample that was sequenced in a study of blood T cells in healthy people across ages. It was with a sample-barcoded 5' primer and a J-beta primer mix that a second PCR of roughly 7 to 12 cycles was run. A single record per CDR3 protein comes from TCRdb applying MiXCR to the 5' RACE reads. This sample has 1.5 million to 2 million distinct CDR3 sequences; roughly a third occur once, and the top ten carry roughly 10%. Sequencing used blood. The receptors were gathered from a woman aged 25-40 years in good health.

This clonotype was observed a handful of times. CDR3 in DNA: TGCAGTGCTCCGTTCGGCGGCGAGACCCAGTACTTC. This translates into CSAPFGGETQYF. This chain connects TRBV20-1 to TRBJ2-5; D is unclear. The germline gives CDR1 DFQATT, CDR2 SNEGSKA (reference sequence). V was clipped by 5 bases and J by 5 bases, with 12 bases between them. This CDR3 has 12 residues.

In its sample, this clonotype was seen a few times. The J gene is TRBJ2-7, the V gene TRBV10-3, with D maybe TRBD2 (6 bases). V lost 6 bases and J lost 0, with 12 bases in between. This CDR3 contains 14 residues. CDR1 is ENHRY and CDR2 is SYGVKD in the germline V gene. CDR3 nucleotide sequence: TGTGCCATCAGGGGACTCGAGGACTCCTACGAGCAGTACTTC. This codes for CAIRGLEDSYEQYF.

With respect to this clonotype: The junction departs from germline at one end; a sequencing error may be responsible. This chain connects TRBV20-1 to TRBJ1-1; 8 bases agree with TRBD1. This CDR3 has 15 residues. Germline assignment: CDR1 DFQATT and CDR2 SNEGSKA (reference sequence). CDR3 residues: CSAPDREKMNIEAFF. CDR3 DNA sequence: TGCAGTGCCCCGGACAGGGAAAAAATGAACATTGAAGCTTTCTTT.

Only a few counts were recorded for this clonotype. V gene TRBV20-1 combines with J gene TRBJ1-2; 7 bases map to TRBD1. This CDR3 comprises 13 residues. Germline CDR1 is DFQATT and CDR2 is SNEGSKA (reference sequence). The trim removed 6 bases at V and 1 base at J, leaving 5 bases unmatched. DNA for the CDR3: TGCAGTGCCCGACAGGGAGATAACTATGGCTACACCTTC. It yields the protein CSARQGDNYGYTF.

This rearrangement joins TRBV7-3 to TRBJ1-1; D not resolved. From germline, CDR1 is SGHTA and CDR2 FQGTGA. Trimming removed 5 bases from V and 7 bases from J, with 17 bases in between. This CDR3 region has 14 residues. Written as DNA, the CDR3 is TGTGCCAGCAGCCGACCGGGCCTAGGAAGTGAAGCTTTCTTT. It translates to CASSRPGLGSEAFF.

The rearrangement links TRBV11-2 to TRBJ2-7; 8 bases are a match to TRBD2. The CDR3 runs 16 residues. V gave up 4 bases and J gave up 1 base; unmatched junction bases: 9. The germline V gene has CDR1 SGHAT and CDR2 FQNNGV. DNA of the CDR3: TGTGCCAGCAGCTCGCCGGCGGGGGGCTGGTCCTACGAGCAGTACTTC. Its protein product is CASSSPAGGWSYEQYF.

The gene calls are TRBV7-9 and TRBJ2-7, with D unclear. In germline, CDR1 is SEHNR, CDR2 FQNEAQ (reference sequence). Trimming removed 2 bases from V and 3 bases from J, with 14 bases in between. There are 15 residues in the CDR3. The CDR3 spells CASSLNTAVNYEQYF. The CDR3 nucleotides are TGTGCCAGCAGCTTAAACACAGCAGTGAACTACGAGCAGTACTTC.

V is TRBV6-1 and J is TRBJ2-3, with D maybe TRBD1 (5 bases). Germline V gene lookup returns CDR1 MNHNS and CDR2 SASEGT. The CDR3 consists of 13 residues. Trimming left V 8 bases short and J 1 base short, with 10 bases between. The CDR3 DNA reads as TGTGCCAGCCAGAAACAGGGCACAGATACGCAGTATTTT. This translates into CASQKQGTDTQYF.

This clonotype was picked up one time. This chain joins TRBV28 and TRBJ2-3; TRBD2 matches 12 bases. The CDR3 is 16 residues long. Trimming took 5 bases from V and 5 from J; bases not matched to a gene: 8. The germline V gene encodes CDR1 MDHEN and CDR2 SYDVKM. The CDR3 DNA is TGTGCCAGCAGTCCCTACCTAGCGGGAGGGAGAGATACGCAGTATTTT. This sequence encodes CASSPYLAGGRDTQYF. Variable domain in full (rest from reference TRBV28 and TRBJ2-3): DVKVTQSSRYLVKRTGEKVFLECVQDMDHENMFWYRQDPGLGLRLIYFSYDVKMKEKGDIPEGYSVSREKKERFSLILESASTNQTSMYLCASSPYLAGGRDTQYFGPGTRLTVL.

The chain employs TRBV6-5 and TRBJ2-5, with a possible D match to TRBD2 (8 bases). The CDR3 is 16 amino acids. Germline V lookup: CDR1 MNHEY, CDR2 SVGAGI. V was pared by 6 bases and J by 6 bases, with 23 bases between. DNA for the CDR3: TGTGCCAGCAGCCCCCCTGGGGCGGGGGGACAGAAGACCCAGTACTTC. Encoded protein: CASSPPGAGGQKTQYF.

V usage is TRBV10-3 and J usage is TRBJ2-3, with D tentatively TRBD2 (5 bases). V lost 9 bases and J lost 6, with 10 bases in between. Germline CDR1 and CDR2: ENHRY and SYGVKD. CDR3 length: 11 amino acids. For the CDR3, the DNA is TGTGCCATTCAGAGGGAGGATACGCAGTATTTT. Translating it yields CAIQREDTQYF.

The V and J genes are TRBV20-1 and TRBJ2-5, with 7 bases that match TRBD2. V dropped 6 bases and J dropped 1; count of bases not matched to a gene: 5. The germline gives CDR1 DFQATT, CDR2 SNEGSKA (reference sequence). The CDR3 runs 13 residues. Here the CDR3 DNA reads TGCAGTGCAGACAAGCGGGGCCAAGAGACCCAGTACTTC. This sequence encodes CSADKRGQETQYF.

This clonotype was recorded a few times. The rearrangement links TRBV12-3 or TRBV12-4 to TRBJ1-1, with 9 bases that match TRBD1. The length of the CDR3 is 14 residues. Trimming took 5 bases from V and 8 from J; bases not matched to a gene: 9. The DNA for the CDR3 is TGTGCCAGCAGTCGGACAGGGGCCGCCCTCGAAGCTTTCTTT. This gives the protein CASSRTGAALEAFF.

V usage is TRBV2 and J usage is TRBJ1-4, with a possible D match to TRBD1 (6 bases). There are 16 residues in the CDR3. CDR1 and CDR2 (germline): SNHLY, FYNNEI. The germline V and J ends were trimmed by 8 bases and 4 bases, with 20 bases remaining between them. The CDR3 protein is CASGPGQSVFNEKLFF. CDR3 DNA: TGTGCCAGCGGCCCCGGACAGAGCGTATTTAATGAAAAACTGTTTTTT.

This clonotype was recorded many times. This rearrangement joins TRBV12-3 or TRBV12-4 to TRBJ2-7; maybe TRBD1 (6 bases). V lost 6 bases and J 3 bases, leaving 12 bases between the germline ends. This CDR3 has 13 amino acids. The chain's CDR3 is CASRETGSYEQYF. The DNA for the CDR3 is TGTGCCAGCAGAGAGACAGGCAGCTACGAGCAGTACTTC.

This clonotype was counted a few times. The chain couples TRBV20-1 to TRBJ1-6; D perhaps matches TRBD1 (6 bases). The CDR3 is 14 amino acids. Per the germline V gene, CDR1 is DFQATT and CDR2 is SNEGSKA (reference sequence). Trimming removed 3 bases from V and 5 bases from J, with 11 bases in between. DNA for the CDR3: TGCAGTGCTAGGGCGGGGGCGAATAATTCACCCCTCCACTTT. Translating gives CSARAGANNSPLHF.

This clonotype was counted a single time. V and J are TRBV20-1 and TRBJ2-3; 10 nucleotides match TRBD2. V trimming: 6 bases; J trimming: 0 bases; junction bases outside the gene matches: 15. Germline V gene lookup returns CDR1 DFQATT and CDR2 SNEGSKA (reference sequence). The CDR3 is made up of 18 amino acids. CDR3 coding DNA: TGCAGTGCCCCTCTTAGCGGGGGGCGCCATTCTAGCACAGATACGCAGTATTTT. The encoded protein is CSAPLSGGRHSSTDTQYF.

The rearrangement joins TRBV16 to TRBJ1-1; TRBD1 matches 7 bases. Trimming cost V 2 bases and J 6 bases; bases outside gene matches: 9. The CDR3 spans 15 residues. The germline V gene has CDR1 KGHSY and CDR2 FQNENV. CDR3 DNA sequence: TGTGCCAGCAGCCAAACAAGTCAGGGGGGCCCTGAAGCTTTCTTT. Its translation: CASSQTSQGGPEAFF.

The chain couples TRBV5-1 to TRBJ2-3; no clear D. Trimming stripped 3 bases from V and 2 bases from J, with 13 bases between. Germline V CDR1 and CDR2: SGHRS, YFSETQ. This CDR3 contains 15 residues. This chain's CDR3 is CASSSGPINTDTQYF. As DNA, the CDR3 is TGCGCCAGCAGCTCTGGACCGATCAACACAGATACGCAGTATTTT.

V and J are TRBV5-1 and TRBJ2-7, with 12 bases aligning to TRBD2. Per germline, CDR1 SGHRS and CDR2 YFSETQ. The J segment lost 5 bases and the V segment lost 4 bases, leaving 7 bases of the junction unmatched. CDR3 length: 15 amino acids. This CDR3 is CASSLTSGSPHEQYF. The CDR3 DNA follows: TGCGCCAGCAGCCTGACTAGCGGGAGTCCCCACGAGCAGTACTTC.

This clonotype was detected ten times or more. V gene TRBV20-1 combines with J gene TRBJ2-3, with D possibly matching TRBD2 (6 bases). The V end lost 4 bases, the J end lost 2 bases, and 10 bases lay between the germline ends. The CDR3 is made up of 13 amino acids. Germline CDR1 DFQATT, CDR2 SNEGSKA (reference sequence). The CDR3 DNA reads as TGCAGTGCTATAGCGGAGCACACAGATACGCAGTATTTT. Translating gives CSAIAEHTDTQYF.

The chain carries TRBV29-1 and TRBJ2-3; D might be TRBD1 or TRBD2, each matching 5 bases. Trimming pared 8 bases from V and 4 bases from J, leaving 19 bases between. The CDR3 covers 14 residues. The germline V gene has CDR1 SQVTM and CDR2 ANQGSEA. The CDR3 region is CSTPGAGLADTQYF. The CDR3 nucleotides are TGCAGCACTCCCGGGGCAGGGCTAGCAGATACGCAGTATTTT.

The chain is built from TRBV3-1 and TRBJ1-4; 7 positions match TRBD1. The germline V gene has CDR1 LGHDT and CDR2 YNNKEL (reference sequence). The V gene end was trimmed by 3 bases and the J gene end by 8 bases; junction bases not matched to a gene: 15. The CDR3 totals 17 residues. The CDR3 DNA reads TGTGCCAGCAGCCAGACGGGGCAGGGGGATTTTCGGGAAAAACTGTTTTTT. It translates to CASSQTGQGDFREKLFF.

V usage is TRBV6-5 and J usage is TRBJ2-1; D assignment may be TRBD1 or TRBD2 (6 bases each). Judging by the DNA end, TRBJ2-7 fits better; the J call may be wrong. Germline assignment: CDR1 MNHEY and CDR2 SVGAGI. This CDR3 spans 15 amino acids. The chain's CDR3 is CASSYSARGGYEQYF. CDR3 in DNA: TGTGCCAGCAGTTACTCGGCCAGGGGAGGCTACGAGCAGTACTTC.

As concerns this clonotype: Mismatch with germline at one junction end may stem from a read error. The J gene is TRBJ2-5, the V gene TRBV13; D ambiguous. CDR3 length equals 14 residues. Germline V CDR1 and CDR2: PRHDT, FYEKMQ (reference sequence). This CDR3 reads CASSLGAEQETQYF. The CDR3 nucleotides read TGTGCCAGCAGCCTAGGCGCAGAACAAGAGACCCAGTACTTC.

The rearrangement links TRBV6-4 to TRBJ2-1; no firm D call. V was trimmed by 2 bases and J by 6 bases, leaving 11 bases between them. This CDR3 contains 14 residues. From germline, CDR1 is MRHNA and CDR2 SNTAGT. This chain's CDR3 is CASSDGVSGNEQFF. CDR3 bases: TGTGCCAGCAGTGACGGTGTATCCGGCAATGAGCAGTTCTTC.

This chain connects TRBV9 to TRBJ2-5; D assignment may be TRBD1 or TRBD2 (6 bases each). Trimming shortened V by 2 bases and J by 4 bases, and 12 bases separated the two germline ends. Germline values: CDR1 SGDLS, CDR2 YYNGEE. The CDR3 sequence is 14 residues long. CDR3 amino acids: CASSVGGAAETQYF. The CDR3, as DNA: TGTGCCAGCAGCGTGGGGGGCGCGGCAGAGACCCAGTACTTC.

The sample holds many counts of this clonotype. This chain's CDR3 is CSVESPGSVNEQFF. CDR3 coding DNA: TGCAGCGTTGAATCTCCAGGGTCGGTGAATGAGCAGTTCTTC. The chain employs TRBV29-1 and TRBJ2-1; a weak D match, TRBD1 (5 bases). Trimming cost V 2 bases and J 7 bases, with 15 bases left between them. The V gene's germline CDR1 is SQVTM and CDR2 ANQGSEA. The CDR3 runs 14 residues.

The chain combines TRBV3-1 with TRBJ2-1; TRBD2 matches at 11 bases. From germline, CDR1 is LGHDT and CDR2 YNNKEL (reference sequence). V was clipped by 1 base and J by 0 bases; unmatched bases: 5. There are 18 residues in the CDR3. The CDR3 DNA reads TGTGCCAGCAGCCAAGGTAGCGGGGGGGCCAGCTCCTACAATGAGCAGTTCTTC. Its translation: CASSQGSGGASSYNEQFF.